The TCR beta chain described here comes from a study of T cells in Graves' hyperthyroidism and ophthalmopathy. This clonotype was picked up a small number of times. What it binds is not known. TCR beta CDR3 regions were amplified from RNA. The HTBI primer set served for first-round RT-PCR of the TCR CDR3. TCRdb redid the calling of the multiplex PCR reads with MiXCR, one entry per CDR3 protein. Among over 700,000 distinct CDR3 sequences, around a sixth were seen once, and the ten largest hold 15% to 20%. Hyperthyroidism patients were newly diagnosed, had disease duration under 2 months, and were aged 18 to 65 years. The diagnostic basis comprised clinical symptoms, serum thyroxine and TRAb, thyroid ultrasound and orbital computed tomography. More than 8 ml fresh peripheral blood yielded the PBMCs. Study outcomes and limitations: From stable hyperthyroidism, ophthalmopathy was set apart by a 13 V-J model.

The specimen was blood. The TCR originated in a woman in her forties or fifties with Graves' hyperthyroidism that later progressed to Graves' ophthalmopathy.

CDR3 protein: CASSQEGARYHEQYF. CDR3 sequence (DNA): TGTGCCAGCAGCCAAGAAGGGGCTAGGTACCATGAGCAGTACTTC. V and J are TRBV14 and TRBJ2-7; perhaps TRBD1 as D (5 bases). CDR3 size: 15 residues. Germline CDR1 and CDR2: SGHDN and FVKESK. V was shortened by 0 bases and J by 7 bases, with 16 bases between the two germline ends.